This T cell receptor beta chain was recorded in a study of blood T cell repertoires in COVID-19. Overall study context: The samples span acute and convalescent COVID-19 from the United States, Italy and Spain.

Allocation to cohorts depended on clinical history reported by the participants. Among Cohort 3 donors, those recovered had two negative PCRs, clearance, or symptom resolution. Authors' analysis steps: Amplification of reference gene primers provided the estimated nucleated cell counts. Sequencing was performed with immunoSEQ multiplex PCR; in TCRdb, only in-frame clones are kept and a portion is missing. The D gene and trimming were derived from the DNA, and the V and J assignments and clone size from that table. The table has about 250,000 clones, 85% to 90% seen once. The origin of this receptor is a woman aged 50 to 60 who had recovered from COVID-19. Sequenced material: PBMCs or T cells enriched from blood (not recorded which).

CDR3 amino acids: CASSPNVAGGQNTGELFF. CDR3 coding DNA: TGTGCCAGCAGCCCGAACGTGGCGGGAGGGCAGAACACCGGGGAGCTGTTTTTT. J is TRBJ2-2 and V is TRBV7-3, with 9 bases fitting TRBD2. The CDR3 has 18 residues. Germline values: CDR1 SGHTA, CDR2 FQGTGA. V gave up 5 bases and J gave up 1 base; unmatched junction bases: 11.